This TCR beta chain was recorded in a study of blood T cells in healthy people across ages. CDR3 length: 11 amino acids. V lost 3 bases and J 6 bases, leaving 6 bases between the germline ends. CDR1 and CDR2 from the germline V gene are SQVTM and ANQGSEA. This clonotype has a handful of counts. A second about 7 to 12 cycle PCR used barcoded and J-beta primers. TCRdb processed the 5' RACE reads anew with MiXCR; each CDR3 protein has one entry. The repertoire has hundreds of thousands of distinct CDR3 sequences, 45% to 70% of them found once; the top ten carry around a quarter. This receptor was taken from a middle-aged man in good health. The chain employs TRBV29-1 and TRBJ2-1; D unresolved. The specimen sequenced was blood. CDR3 protein: CSVDPPNEQFF. In nucleotides, the CDR3 is TGCAGCGTTGATCCCCCCAATGAGCAGTTCTTC.